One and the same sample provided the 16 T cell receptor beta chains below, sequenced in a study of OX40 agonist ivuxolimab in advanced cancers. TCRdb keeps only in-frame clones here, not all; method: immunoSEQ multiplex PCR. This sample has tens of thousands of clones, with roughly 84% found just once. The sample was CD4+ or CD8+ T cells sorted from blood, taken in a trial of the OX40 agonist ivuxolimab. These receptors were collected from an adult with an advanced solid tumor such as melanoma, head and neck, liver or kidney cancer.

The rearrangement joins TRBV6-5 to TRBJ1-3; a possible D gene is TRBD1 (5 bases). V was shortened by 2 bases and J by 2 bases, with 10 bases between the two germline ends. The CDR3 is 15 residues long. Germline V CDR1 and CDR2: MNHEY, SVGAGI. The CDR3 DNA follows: TGTGCCAGCAGTTACGGCCAGGGTCCTGGAAACACCATATATTTT. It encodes CASSYGQGPGNTIYF.

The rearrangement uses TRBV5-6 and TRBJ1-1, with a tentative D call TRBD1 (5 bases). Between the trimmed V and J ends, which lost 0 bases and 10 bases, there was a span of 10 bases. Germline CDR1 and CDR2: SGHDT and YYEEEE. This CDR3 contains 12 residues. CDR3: CASSLAPGGAFF. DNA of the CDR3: TGTGCCAGCAGCTTGGCCCCCGGGGGAGCTTTCTTT.

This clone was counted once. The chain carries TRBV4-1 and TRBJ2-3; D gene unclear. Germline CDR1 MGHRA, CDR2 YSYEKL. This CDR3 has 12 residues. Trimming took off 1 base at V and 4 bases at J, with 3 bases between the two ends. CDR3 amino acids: CASSQGSDTQYF. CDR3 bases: TGCGCCAGCAGCCAAGGATCAGATACGCAGTATTTT.

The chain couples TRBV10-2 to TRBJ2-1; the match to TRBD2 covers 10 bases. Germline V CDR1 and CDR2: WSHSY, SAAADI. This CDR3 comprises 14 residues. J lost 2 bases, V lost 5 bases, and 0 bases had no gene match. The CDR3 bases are TGCGCCAGCAGTAGCGGGAGGGCCTACAATGAGCAGTTCTTC. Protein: CASSSGRAYNEQFF.

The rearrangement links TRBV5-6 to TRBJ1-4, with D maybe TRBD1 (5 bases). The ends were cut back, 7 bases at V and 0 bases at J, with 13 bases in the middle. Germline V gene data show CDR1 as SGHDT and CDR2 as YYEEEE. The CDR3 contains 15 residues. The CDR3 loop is CASRLPGTTNEKLFF. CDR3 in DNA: TGTGCCAGCCGCCTACCAGGGACAACTAATGAAAAACTGTTTTTT. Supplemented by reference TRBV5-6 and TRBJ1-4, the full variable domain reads DAGVTQSPTHLIKTRGQQVTLRCSPKSGHDTVSWYQQALGQGPQFIFQYYEEEERQRGNFPDRFSGHQFPNYSSELNVNALLLGDSALYLCASRLPGTTNEKLFFGSGTQLSVL.

The CDR3 spells CASSESPGTTEAFF. The CDR3 DNA sequence: TGTGCCAGCAGCGAGTCACCGGGCACCACTGAAGCTTTCTTT. J is TRBJ1-1 and V is TRBV9, with no clear D. In germline, CDR1 is SGDLS, CDR2 YYNGEE. The CDR3 runs to 14 residues. V was cut by 3 bases and J by 4 bases, with 13 bases left in between.

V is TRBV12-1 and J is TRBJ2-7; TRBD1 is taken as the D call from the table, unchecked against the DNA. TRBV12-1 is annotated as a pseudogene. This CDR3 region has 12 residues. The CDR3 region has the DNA TGTGCCAGCAGCTTTGGCGACAGCGAGCAGTACTTC. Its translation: CASSFGDSEQYF.

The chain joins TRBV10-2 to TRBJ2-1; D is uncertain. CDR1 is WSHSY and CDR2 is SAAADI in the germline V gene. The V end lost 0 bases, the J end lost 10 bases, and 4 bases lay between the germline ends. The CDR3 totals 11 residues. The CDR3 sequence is CASSESGEQFF. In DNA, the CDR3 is TGCGCCAGCAGTGAGTCGGGCGAGCAGTTCTTC.

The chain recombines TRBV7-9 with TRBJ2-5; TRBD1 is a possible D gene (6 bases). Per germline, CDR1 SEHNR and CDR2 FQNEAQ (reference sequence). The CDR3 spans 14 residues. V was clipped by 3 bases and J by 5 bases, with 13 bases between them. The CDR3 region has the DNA TGTGCCAGCAGCTTCTTGCAGGGGAAGGAGACCCAGTACTTC. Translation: CASSFLQGKETQYF.

CDR3 coding DNA: TGTGCCAGCAGCCTACGAGGGGGGTACACAGATACGCAGTATTTT. Its protein is CASSLRGGYTDTQYF. V is TRBV7-3 and J is TRBJ2-3, with D possibly called TRBD1 or TRBD2 (6 bases each). Between the trimmed V and J ends, which lost 5 bases and 2 bases, there was a span of 14 bases. Germline assignment: CDR1 SGHTA and CDR2 FQGTGA. CDR3 length: 15 residues. Filled out from reference TRBV7-3 and TRBJ2-3, the complete variable domain reads GAGVSQTPSNKVTEKGKYVELRCDPISGHTALYWYRQSLGQGPEFLIYFQGTGAADDSGLPNDRFFAVRPEGSVSTLKIQRTERGDSAVYLCASSLRGGYTDTQYFGPGTRLTVL.

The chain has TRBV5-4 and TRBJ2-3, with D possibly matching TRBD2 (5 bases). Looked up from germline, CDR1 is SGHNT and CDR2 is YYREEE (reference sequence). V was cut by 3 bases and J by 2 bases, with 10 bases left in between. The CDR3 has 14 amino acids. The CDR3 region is CASSSSRSTDTQYF. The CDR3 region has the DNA TGTGCCAGCAGCTCTAGCCGATCCACAGATACGCAGTATTTT.

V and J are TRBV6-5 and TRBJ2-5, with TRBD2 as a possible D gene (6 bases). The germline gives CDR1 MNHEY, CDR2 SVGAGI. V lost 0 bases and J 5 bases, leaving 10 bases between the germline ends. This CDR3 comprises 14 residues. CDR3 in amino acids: CASSYSSGGETQYF. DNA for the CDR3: TGTGCCAGCAGTTACTCCAGTGGGGGGGAGACCCAGTACTTC.

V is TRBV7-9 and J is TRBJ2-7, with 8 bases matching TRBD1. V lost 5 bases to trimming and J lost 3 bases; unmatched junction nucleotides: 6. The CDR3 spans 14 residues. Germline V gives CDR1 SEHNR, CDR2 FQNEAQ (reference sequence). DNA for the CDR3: TGTGCCAGCAGCCCTGGGACAGGATTCTACGAGCAGTACTTC. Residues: CASSPGTGFYEQYF.

The CDR3: CASSVGRGLDTEAFF. The CDR3 DNA is TGTGCCAGCAGCGTAGGAAGGGGGCTGGACACTGAAGCTTTCTTT. The rearrangement uses TRBV9 and TRBJ1-1; 7 bases match TRBD1. CDR1 is SGDLS and CDR2 is YYNGEE in the germline V gene. The CDR3 contains 15 residues. V lost 0 bases and J lost 3; bases outside the gene matches: 5.

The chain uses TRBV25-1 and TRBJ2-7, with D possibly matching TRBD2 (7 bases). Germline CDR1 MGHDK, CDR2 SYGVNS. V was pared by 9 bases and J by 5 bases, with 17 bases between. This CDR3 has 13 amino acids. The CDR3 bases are TGTGCCAGTTCGTGGGGGGGGCAGGACGAGCAGTACTTC. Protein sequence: CASSWGGQDEQYF.

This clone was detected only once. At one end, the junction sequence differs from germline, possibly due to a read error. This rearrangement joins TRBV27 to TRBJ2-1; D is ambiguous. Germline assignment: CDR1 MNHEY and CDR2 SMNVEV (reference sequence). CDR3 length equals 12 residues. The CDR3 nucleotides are TGTGCCAGCAGTCCCACTCCCAATGAGCGGTTCTTC. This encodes CASSPTPNERFF.